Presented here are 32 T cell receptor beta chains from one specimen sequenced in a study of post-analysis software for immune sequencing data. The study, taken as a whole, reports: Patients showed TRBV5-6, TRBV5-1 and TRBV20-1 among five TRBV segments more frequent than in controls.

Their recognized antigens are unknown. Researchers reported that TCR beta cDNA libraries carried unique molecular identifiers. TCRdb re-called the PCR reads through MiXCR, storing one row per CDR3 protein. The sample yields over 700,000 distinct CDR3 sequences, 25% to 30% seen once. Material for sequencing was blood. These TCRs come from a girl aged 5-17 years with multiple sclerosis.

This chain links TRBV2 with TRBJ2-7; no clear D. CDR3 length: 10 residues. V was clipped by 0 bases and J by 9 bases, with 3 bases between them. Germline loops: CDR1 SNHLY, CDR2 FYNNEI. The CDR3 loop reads CASSEARQYF. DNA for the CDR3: TGTGCCAGCAGTGAAGCGCGGCAGTACTTC.

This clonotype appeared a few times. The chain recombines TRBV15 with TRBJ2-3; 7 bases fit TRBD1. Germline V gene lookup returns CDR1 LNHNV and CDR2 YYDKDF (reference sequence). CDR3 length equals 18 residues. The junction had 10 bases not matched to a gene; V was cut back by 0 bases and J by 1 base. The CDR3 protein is CATSRDLPGQSGTDTQYF. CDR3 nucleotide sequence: TGTGCCACCAGCAGAGATCTTCCGGGACAGTCGGGCACAGATACGCAGTATTTT. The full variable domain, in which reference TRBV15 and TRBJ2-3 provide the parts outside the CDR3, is DAMVIQNPRYQVTQFGKPVTLSCSQTLNHNVMYWYQQKSSQAPKLLFHYYDKDFNNEADTPDNFQSRRPNTSFCFLDIRSPGLGDTAMYLCATSRDLPGQSGTDTQYFGPGTRLTVL.

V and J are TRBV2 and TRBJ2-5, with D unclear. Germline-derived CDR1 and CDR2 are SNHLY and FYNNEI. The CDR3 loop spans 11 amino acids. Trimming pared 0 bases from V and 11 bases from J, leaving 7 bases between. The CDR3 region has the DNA TGTGCCAGCAGTGAAGCCGTTCAGCAGTACTTC. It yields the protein CASSEAVQQYF.

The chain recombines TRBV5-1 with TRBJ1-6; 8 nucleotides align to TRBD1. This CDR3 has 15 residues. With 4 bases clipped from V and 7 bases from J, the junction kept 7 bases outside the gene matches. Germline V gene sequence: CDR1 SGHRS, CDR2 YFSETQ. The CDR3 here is CASSRGQGANSPLHF. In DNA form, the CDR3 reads TGCGCCAGCAGCCGTGGACAGGGAGCCAATTCACCCCTCCACTTT.

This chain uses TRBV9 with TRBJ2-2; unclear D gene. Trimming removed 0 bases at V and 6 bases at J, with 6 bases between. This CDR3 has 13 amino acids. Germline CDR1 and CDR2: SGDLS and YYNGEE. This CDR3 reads CASSVGVPGELFF. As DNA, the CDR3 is TGTGCCAGCAGCGTAGGTGTTCCCGGGGAGCTGTTTTTT.

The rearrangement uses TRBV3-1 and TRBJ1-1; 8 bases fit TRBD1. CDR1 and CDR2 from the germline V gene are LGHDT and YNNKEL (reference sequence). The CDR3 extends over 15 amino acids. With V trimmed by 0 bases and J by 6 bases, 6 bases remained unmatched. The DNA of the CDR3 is TGTGCCAGCAGCCAAGACCACAGGGGGGGCCCTGAAGCTTTCTTT. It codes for CASSQDHRGGPEAFF.

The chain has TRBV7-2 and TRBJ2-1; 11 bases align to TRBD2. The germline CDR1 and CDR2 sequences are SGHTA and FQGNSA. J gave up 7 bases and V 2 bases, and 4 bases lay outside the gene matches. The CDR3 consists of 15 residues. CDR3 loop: CASSLPLAGGNEQFF. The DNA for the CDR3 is TGTGCCAGCAGCTTACCGCTAGCGGGGGGTAATGAGCAGTTCTTC.

The CDR3 coding sequence is TGTGCCAGCAGTTACCGCGGGCGGGGGGCGGCCCAGCATTTT. Amino acid sequence: CASSYRGRGAAQHF. The genes are TRBV6-2 or TRBV6-3 and TRBJ1-5; D might be TRBD1 (6 bases). Germline V CDR1 and CDR2: MNHEY, SVGEGT. Trimming shortened V by 2 bases and J by 11 bases, and 16 bases separated the two germline ends. This CDR3 has 14 residues.

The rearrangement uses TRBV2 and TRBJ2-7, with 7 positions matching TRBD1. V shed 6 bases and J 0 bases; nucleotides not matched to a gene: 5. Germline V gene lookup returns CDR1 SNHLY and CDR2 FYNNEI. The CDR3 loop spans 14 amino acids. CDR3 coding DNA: TGTGCCAGCAGAGAGACAGGGCCCTCCTACGAGCAGTACTTC. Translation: CASRETGPSYEQYF.

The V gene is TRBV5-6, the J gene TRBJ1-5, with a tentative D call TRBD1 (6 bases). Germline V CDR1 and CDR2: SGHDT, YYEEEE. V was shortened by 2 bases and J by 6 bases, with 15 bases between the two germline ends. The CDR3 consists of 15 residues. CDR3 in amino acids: CASSFWGALGQPQHF. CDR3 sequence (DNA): TGTGCCAGCAGCTTTTGGGGGGCCCTCGGTCAGCCCCAGCATTTT.

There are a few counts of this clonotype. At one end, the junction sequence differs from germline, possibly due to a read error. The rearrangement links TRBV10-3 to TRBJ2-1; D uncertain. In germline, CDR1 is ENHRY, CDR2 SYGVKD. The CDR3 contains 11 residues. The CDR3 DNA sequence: TGTACCATCAGTGGAACTCAAGAGCAGTTCTTC. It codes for CTISGTQEQFF.

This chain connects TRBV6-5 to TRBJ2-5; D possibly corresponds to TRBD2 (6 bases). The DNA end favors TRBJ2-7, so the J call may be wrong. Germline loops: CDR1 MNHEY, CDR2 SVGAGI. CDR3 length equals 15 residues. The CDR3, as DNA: TGTGCCAGCAGTTACTCGGGACTTCTGTCCTACGAGCAGTACTTC. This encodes CASSYSGLLSYEQYF.

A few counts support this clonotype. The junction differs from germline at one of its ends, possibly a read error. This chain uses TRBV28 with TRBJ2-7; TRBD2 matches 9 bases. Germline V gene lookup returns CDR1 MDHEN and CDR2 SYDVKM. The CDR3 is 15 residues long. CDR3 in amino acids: CAGRRLAEGDYEQYF. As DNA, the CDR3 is TGTGCCGGCAGAAGACTAGCGGAGGGGGACTACGAGCAGTACTTC.

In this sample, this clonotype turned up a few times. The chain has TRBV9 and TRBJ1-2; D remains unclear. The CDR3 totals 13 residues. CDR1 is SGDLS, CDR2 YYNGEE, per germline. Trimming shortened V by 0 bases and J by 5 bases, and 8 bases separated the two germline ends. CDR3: CASSVVSGYGYTF. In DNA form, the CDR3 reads TGTGCCAGCAGCGTAGTGTCGGGTTATGGCTACACCTTC.

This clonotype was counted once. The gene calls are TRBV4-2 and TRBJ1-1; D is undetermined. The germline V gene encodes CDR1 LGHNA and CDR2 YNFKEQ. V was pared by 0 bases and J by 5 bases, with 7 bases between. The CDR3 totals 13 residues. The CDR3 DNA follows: TGTGCCAGCAGCCAAGACGTCATTACTGAAGCTTTCTTT. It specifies CASSQDVITEAFF.

Here the CDR3 DNA reads TGCAGTGCTAGACTAGACGGGAGGGCCGCTGGTGAGCAGTTCTTC. It is translated as CSARLDGRAAGEQFF. The chain is built from TRBV20-1 and TRBJ2-1, with 8 bases lining up with TRBD2. Unmatched junction bases numbered 12, after V lost 2 bases and J lost 9 bases. CDR1 and CDR2 (germline): DFQATT, SNEGSKA (reference sequence). The CDR3 is made up of 15 amino acids.

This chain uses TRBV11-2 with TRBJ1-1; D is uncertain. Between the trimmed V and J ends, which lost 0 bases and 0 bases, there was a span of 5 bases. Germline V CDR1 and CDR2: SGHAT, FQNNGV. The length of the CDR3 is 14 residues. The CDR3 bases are TGTGCCAGCAGCTTAGAACACCTGAACACTGAAGCTTTCTTT. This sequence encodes CASSLEHLNTEAFF.

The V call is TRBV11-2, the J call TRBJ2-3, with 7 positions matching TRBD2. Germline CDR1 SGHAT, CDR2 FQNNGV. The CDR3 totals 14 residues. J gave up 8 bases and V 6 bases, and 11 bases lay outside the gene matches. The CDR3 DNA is TGTGCCAGCAGTCGGGGCGGGAGTGGAGCTACGCAGTATTTT. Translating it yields CASSRGGSGATQYF.

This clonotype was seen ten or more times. The chain's CDR3 is CASSLVRETQYF. The CDR3 coding sequence is TGTGCCAGCAGCTTAGTAAGGGAGACCCAGTACTTC. The chain recombines TRBV7-9 with TRBJ2-5; D gene unclear. Germline V gene sequence: CDR1 SEHNR, CDR2 FQNEAQ (reference sequence). This CDR3 has 12 residues. Trimming took off 1 base at V and 5 bases at J, with 5 bases between the two ends.

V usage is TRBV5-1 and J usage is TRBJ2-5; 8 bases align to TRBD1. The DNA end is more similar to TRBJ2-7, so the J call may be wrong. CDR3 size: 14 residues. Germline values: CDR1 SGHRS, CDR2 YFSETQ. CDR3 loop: CASSWEQGVSEQYF. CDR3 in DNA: TGCGCCAGCAGCTGGGAACAGGGGGTGAGCGAGCAGTACTTC.

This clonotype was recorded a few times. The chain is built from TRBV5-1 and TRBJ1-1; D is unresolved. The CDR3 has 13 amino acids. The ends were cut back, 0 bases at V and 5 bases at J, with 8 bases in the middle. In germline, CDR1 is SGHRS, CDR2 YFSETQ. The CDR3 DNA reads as TGCGCCAGCAGCTTGGGGGGAGCTACTGAAGCTTTCTTT. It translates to CASSLGGATEAFF.

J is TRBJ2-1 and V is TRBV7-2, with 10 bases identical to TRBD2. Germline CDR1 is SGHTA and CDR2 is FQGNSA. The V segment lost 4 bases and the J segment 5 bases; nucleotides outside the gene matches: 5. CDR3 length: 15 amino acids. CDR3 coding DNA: TGTGCCAGCAGCTCCGTAGCGGGGGGACACAATGAGCAGTTCTTC. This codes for CASSSVAGGHNEQFF. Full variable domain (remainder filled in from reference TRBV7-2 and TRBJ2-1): GAGVSQSPSNKVTEKGKDVELRCDPISGHTALYWYRQSLGQGLEFLIYFQGNSAPDKSGLPSDRFSAERTGGSVSTLTIQRTQQEDSAVYLCASSSVAGGHNEQFFGPGTRLTVL.

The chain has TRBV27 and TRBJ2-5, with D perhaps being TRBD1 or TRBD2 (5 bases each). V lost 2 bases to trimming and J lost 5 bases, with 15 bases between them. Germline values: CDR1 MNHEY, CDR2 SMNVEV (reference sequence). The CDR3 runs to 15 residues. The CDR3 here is CASSLTVGRGETQYF. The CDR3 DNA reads TGTGCCAGCAGTTTAACGGTGGGGCGCGGGGAGACCCAGTACTTC.

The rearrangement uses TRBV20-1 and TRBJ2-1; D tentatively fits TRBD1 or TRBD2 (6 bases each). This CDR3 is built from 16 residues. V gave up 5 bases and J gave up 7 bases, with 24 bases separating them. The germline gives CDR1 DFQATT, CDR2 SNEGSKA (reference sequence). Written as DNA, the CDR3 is TGCAGTGCTGGAAGAACTGGGACGGGGGCCAGGAATGAGCAGTTCTTC. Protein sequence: CSAGRTGTGARNEQFF.

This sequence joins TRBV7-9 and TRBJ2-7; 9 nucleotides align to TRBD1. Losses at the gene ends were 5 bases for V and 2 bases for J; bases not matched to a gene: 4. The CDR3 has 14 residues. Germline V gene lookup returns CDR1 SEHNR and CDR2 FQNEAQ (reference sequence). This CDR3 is CASSRQGGAYEQYF. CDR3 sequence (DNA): TGTGCCAGCAGCCGACAGGGGGGCGCCTACGAGCAGTACTTC. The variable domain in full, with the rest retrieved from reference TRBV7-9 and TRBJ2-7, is DTGVSQNPRHKITKRGQNVTFRCDPISEHNRLYWYRQTLGQGPEFLTYFQNEAQLEKSRLLSDRFSAERPKGSFSTLEIQRTEQGDSAMYLCASSRQGGAYEQYFGPGTRLTVT.

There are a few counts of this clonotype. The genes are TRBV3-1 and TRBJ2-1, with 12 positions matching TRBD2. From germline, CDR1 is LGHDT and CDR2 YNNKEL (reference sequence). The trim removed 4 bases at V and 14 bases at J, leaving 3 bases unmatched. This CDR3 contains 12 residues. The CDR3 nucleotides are TGTGCCAGCAGCCCTAGCGGGGGGGCGGAGTTCTTC. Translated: CASSPSGGAEFF.

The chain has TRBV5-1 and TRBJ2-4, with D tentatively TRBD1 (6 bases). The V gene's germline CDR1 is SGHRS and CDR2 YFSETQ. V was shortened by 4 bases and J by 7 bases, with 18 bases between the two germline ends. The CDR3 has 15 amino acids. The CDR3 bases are TGCGCCAGCAGCCGTCTGGAAGGGGGTGGTAACATTCAGTACTTC. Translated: CASSRLEGGGNIQYF.

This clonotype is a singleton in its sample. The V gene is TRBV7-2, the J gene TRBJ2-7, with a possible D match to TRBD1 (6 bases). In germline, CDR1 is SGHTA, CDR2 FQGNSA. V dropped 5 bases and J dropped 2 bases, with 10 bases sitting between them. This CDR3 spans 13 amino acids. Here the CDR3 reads CASSRDKTYEQYF. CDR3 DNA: TGTGCCAGCAGCCGGGACAAGACCTACGAGCAGTACTTC.

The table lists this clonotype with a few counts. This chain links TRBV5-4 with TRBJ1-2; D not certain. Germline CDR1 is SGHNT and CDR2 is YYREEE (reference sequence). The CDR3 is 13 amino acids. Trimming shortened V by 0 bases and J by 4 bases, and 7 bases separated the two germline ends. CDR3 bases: TGTGCCAGCAGCTTGGACAGCGTCTATGGCTACACCTTC. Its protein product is CASSLDSVYGYTF.

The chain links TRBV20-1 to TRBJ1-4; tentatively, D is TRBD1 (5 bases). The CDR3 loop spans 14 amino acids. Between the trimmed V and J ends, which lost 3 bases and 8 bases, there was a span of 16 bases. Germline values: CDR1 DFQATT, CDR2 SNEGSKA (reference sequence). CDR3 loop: CSASGGVSREKLFF. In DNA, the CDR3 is TGCAGTGCTAGTGGGGGGGTTTCCCGCGAAAAACTGTTTTTT.

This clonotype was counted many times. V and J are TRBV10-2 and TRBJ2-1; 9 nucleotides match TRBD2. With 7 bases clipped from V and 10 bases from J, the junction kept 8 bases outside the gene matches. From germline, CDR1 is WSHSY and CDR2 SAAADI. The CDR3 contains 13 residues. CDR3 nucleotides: TGCGCCAGCACACCAGCGGGGGGCCGAGAGCAGTTCTTC. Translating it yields CASTPAGGREQFF.

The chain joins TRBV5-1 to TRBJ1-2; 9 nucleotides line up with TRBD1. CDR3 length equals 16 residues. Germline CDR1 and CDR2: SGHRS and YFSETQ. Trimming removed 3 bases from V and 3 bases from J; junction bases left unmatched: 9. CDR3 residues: CASSSGQGTFDYGYTF. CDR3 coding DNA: TGCGCCAGCAGCTCCGGACAGGGGACCTTTGACTATGGCTACACCTTC.